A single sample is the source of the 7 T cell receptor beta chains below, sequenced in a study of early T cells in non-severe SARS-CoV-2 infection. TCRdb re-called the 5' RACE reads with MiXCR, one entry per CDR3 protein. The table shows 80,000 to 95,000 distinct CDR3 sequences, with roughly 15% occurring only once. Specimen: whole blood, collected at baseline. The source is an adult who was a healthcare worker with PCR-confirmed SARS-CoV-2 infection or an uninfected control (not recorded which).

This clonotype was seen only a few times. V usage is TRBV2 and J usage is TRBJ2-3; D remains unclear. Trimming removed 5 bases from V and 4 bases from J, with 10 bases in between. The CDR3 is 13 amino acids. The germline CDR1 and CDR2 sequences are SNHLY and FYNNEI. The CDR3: CASSSSGADTQYF. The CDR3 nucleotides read TGTGCCAGCAGTTCCTCAGGAGCAGATACGCAGTATTTT.

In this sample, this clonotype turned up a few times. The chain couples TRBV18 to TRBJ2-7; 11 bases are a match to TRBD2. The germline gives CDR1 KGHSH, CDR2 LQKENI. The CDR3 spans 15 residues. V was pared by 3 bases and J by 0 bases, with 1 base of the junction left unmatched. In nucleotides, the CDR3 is TGTGCCAGCTCACCGGGACTAGCGGACTCCTACGAGCAGTACTTC. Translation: CASSPGLADSYEQYF.

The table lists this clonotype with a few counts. As DNA, the CDR3 is TGTGCCAGCGCAGGGGAGGAGGCGAACACTGAAGCTTTCTTT. Protein sequence: CASAGEEANTEAFF. The rearrangement joins TRBV11-2 to TRBJ1-1, with D possibly matching TRBD1 (6 bases). Trimming stripped 8 bases from V and 1 base from J, with 14 bases between. CDR1 is SGHAT and CDR2 is FQNNGV in the germline V gene. The CDR3 is made up of 14 amino acids.

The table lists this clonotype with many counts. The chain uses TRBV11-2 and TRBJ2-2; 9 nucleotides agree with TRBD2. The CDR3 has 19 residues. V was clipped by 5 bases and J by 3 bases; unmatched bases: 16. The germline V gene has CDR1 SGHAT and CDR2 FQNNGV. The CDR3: CASSPPPKWVAGDTGELFF. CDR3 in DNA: TGTGCCAGCAGCCCGCCCCCGAAGTGGGTAGCGGGAGACACCGGGGAGCTGTTTTTT.

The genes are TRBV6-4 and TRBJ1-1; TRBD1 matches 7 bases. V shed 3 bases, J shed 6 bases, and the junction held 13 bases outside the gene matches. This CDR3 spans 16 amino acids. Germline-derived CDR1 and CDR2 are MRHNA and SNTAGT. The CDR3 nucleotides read TGTGCCAGCAGTGAGTTCTACGGGACAGCTGTTGCTGAAGCTTTCTTT. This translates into CASSEFYGTAVAEAFF.

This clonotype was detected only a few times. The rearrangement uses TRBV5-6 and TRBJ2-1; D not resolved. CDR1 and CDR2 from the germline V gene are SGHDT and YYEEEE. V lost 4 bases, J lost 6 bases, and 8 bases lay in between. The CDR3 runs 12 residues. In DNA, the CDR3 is TGTGCCAGCAGCCCGGACGCCAATGAGCAGTTCTTC. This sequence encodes CASSPDANEQFF.

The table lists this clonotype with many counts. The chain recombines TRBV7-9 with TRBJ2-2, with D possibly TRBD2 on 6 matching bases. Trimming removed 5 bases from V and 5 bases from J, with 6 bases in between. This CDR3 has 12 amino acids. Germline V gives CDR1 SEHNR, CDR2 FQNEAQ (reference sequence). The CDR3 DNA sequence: TGTGCCAGCAGCGGGGGGACCGGGGAGCTGTTTTTT. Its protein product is CASSGGTGELFF.